This T cell receptor (beta chain) originates from a study of CD8 T cells in ankylosing spondylitis. Regarding the study as a whole: Disease-associated clones were reportedly significantly overrepresented in matched ankylosing spondylitis synovial fluid.

5'-RACE, quantitative and with molecular barcodes, yielded the TCR beta libraries. TCRdb used MiXCR to reprocess the 5' RACE reads, holding one entry per CDR3 protein. The table has under 120,000 distinct CDR3 sequences, more than 20% seen once; the top ten hold over 9%. Germline V gives CDR1 MNHEY, CDR2 SVGAGI. Trimming took 4 bases from V and 6 from J, leaving 15 bases between them. The CDR3 is 14 residues long. At least ten counts were recorded for this clonotype. Its antigen remains unidentified. The sequence derives from a male donor with ankylosing spondylitis. V is TRBV6-5 and J is TRBJ1-1; D ambiguous. The sequenced sample consisted of synovial fluid, either unsorted or a sorted T cell fraction (not recorded which). CDR3 sequence: CASSSEAREPEAFF. Written as DNA, the CDR3 is TGTGCCAGCAGTTCCGAAGCCCGGGAGCCTGAAGCTTTCTTT.